This TCR beta chain was identified in a study of T-cell reconstitution after alpha-beta-depleted transplantation in children. A word on this clonotype: Likely a read error: the CDR3 ends without its conserved phenylalanine or tryptophan.

Preparation of the TCRbeta library involved a method that used unique molecular identifiers. TCRdb used MiXCR to reprocess the PCR reads, holding one entry per CDR3 protein. The table has more than 550,000 distinct CDR3 sequences, roughly a tenth seen once. V lost 0 bases, J lost 6 bases, and 9 bases stayed unmatched. Looked up from germline, CDR1 is DFQATT and CDR2 is SNEGSKA (reference sequence). CDR3 length: 17 amino acids. Sequences were derived from PBMCs from the stem cell graft donor, sampled from the stem cell graft. The TCR originated in a human donor who donated a stem cell graft to a child with acute myeloid leukemia. V and J are TRBV20-1 and TRBJ2-2; 11 bases are shared with TRBD1. CDR3 amino acids: CSARDSGTGGRAGELFS. CDR3 DNA: TGCAGTGCTAGAGACAGCGGGACAGGGGGTAGGGCCGGGGAGCTGTTTTCT.